The clone carrying this T cell receptor beta chain was observed a few times. The antigen remains unidentified. Sorting of CD4+ naive, central memory, regulatory and stem cell-like memory cells was performed via CD45RO/CCR7/CD25/CD127/CD95/CD27. Since all of the isolated RNA was reverse transcribed, expressed TCRB transcripts were what got sequenced. Produced via immunoSEQ multiplex PCR; TCRdb's table is partial and in-frame only. The table lists some 110,000 clones, roughly 17% of them singletons. CDR3 length equals 16 residues. Between the trimmed V and J ends, which lost 0 bases and 14 bases, there was a span of 20 bases. The germline V gene encodes CDR1 LGHNA and CDR2 YSLEER. This record comes from a study of beta chain features in type 1 diabetes. General study findings and limits: Still unanswered here is whether HLA type influences TCRB rearrangement. Within each of all four CD4+ subsets, Type 1 diabetes patients had TCRB CDR3s that were moderately but significantly shorter. For patients, the naive, central memory and Treg TCRB repertoires appeared more alike than for healthy donors.

The source of this sequence is a man in his thirties or forties with type 1 diabetes. The chain joins TRBV4-3 to TRBJ1-6; tentative D call: TRBD1 (5 bases). The sample consisted of central memory CD4+ T cells from blood. The chain's CDR3 is CASSQDLGMGQSALHF. The CDR3 region has the DNA TGCGCCAGCAGCCAAGATCTAGGAATGGGGCAATCTGCCCTCCACTTT.